The 17 T cell receptor beta chains reported below all come from one sample, sequenced in a study of T cells in Graves' hyperthyroidism and ophthalmopathy. Researchers amplified the TCR beta CDR3 regions from RNA transcripts. HTBI primers drove first-round RT-PCR of the TCR CDR3. From the multiplex PCR reads, TCRdb called clonotypes with MiXCR, one entry per CDR3 protein. Altogether around 250,000 distinct CDR3 sequences are present, approximately 23% being singletons, with the ten largest covering roughly 35%. Sequenced sample: blood. The receptors originated from a middle-aged woman with Graves' ophthalmopathy.

This clonotype appeared many times. V is TRBV5-1 and J is TRBJ2-7; D not certain. CDR3 length equals 14 residues. Between the trimmed V and J ends, which lost 0 bases and 2 bases, there was a span of 9 bases. CDR1 is SGHRS and CDR2 is YFSETQ in the germline V gene. The CDR3 reads CASSLGLETYEQYF. CDR3 DNA: TGCGCCAGCAGCTTGGGACTCGAGACCTACGAGCAGTACTTC.

This sequence joins TRBV12-3 or TRBV12-4 and TRBJ2-7; D not resolved. Trimming left V 2 bases short and J 6 bases short, with 5 bases between. This CDR3 has 11 amino acids. The CDR3 coding sequence is TGTGCCAGCAGTTTATCTGTCGAGCAGTACTTC. Translating gives CASSLSVEQYF.

V gene TRBV30 combines with J gene TRBJ2-3; TRBD2 matches 8 bases. CDR1 and CDR2 (germline): GTSNPN, SVGIG (reference sequence). CDR3 length: 14 amino acids. V shed 5 bases, J shed 1 base, and the junction held 5 bases outside the gene matches. The CDR3 bases are TGTGCCTGGTGGACTAGCAGACGCACAGATACGCAGTATTTT. This gives the protein CAWWTSRRTDTQYF.

Notes on this clonotype: One base away lies a much larger clone, so this may be a sequencing read error. V is TRBV2 and J is TRBJ1-2; 9 nucleotides line up with TRBD1. V shed 7 bases, J shed 1 base, and the junction held 7 bases outside the gene matches. The CDR3 covers 15 residues. Germline assignment: CDR1 SNHLY and CDR2 FYNNEI. CDR3 nucleotides: TGTGCCAGCATTCCAGGGACAGGGTGTAACTATGGCTACACCTTC. Residues: CASIPGTGCNYGYTF.

This clonotype was seen repeatedly, ten times or more. This chain uses TRBV6-1 with TRBJ1-2, with D uncertain. There are 14 residues in the CDR3. The V end was cut by 2 bases, the J end by 0 bases, with 7 bases between. Per germline, CDR1 MNHNS and CDR2 SASEGT. Here the CDR3 DNA reads TGTGCCAGCAGTGAACACGTAGCTAACTATGGCTACACCTTC. Its protein is CASSEHVANYGYTF.

This clonotype has at least ten counts. V gene TRBV30 combines with J gene TRBJ2-4; D gene unclear. The germline V gene encodes CDR1 GTSNPN and CDR2 SVGIG (reference sequence). The CDR3 consists of 11 residues. V was shortened by 3 bases and J by 8 bases, with 8 bases between the two germline ends. DNA for the CDR3: TGTGCCTGGAGGATAGAGGACATTCAGTACTTC. It specifies CAWRIEDIQYF.

This clonotype was counted a single time. The chain links TRBV14 to TRBJ2-7; tentatively, D is TRBD2 (6 bases). Germline CDR1 reads SGHDN; CDR2 reads FVKESK. The CDR3 runs 15 residues. V lost 3 bases and J 3 bases, leaving 15 bases between the germline ends. CDR3 coding DNA: TGTGCCAGCAGCCATCCGAAATTAGCGGTCTACGAGCAGTACTTC. The encoded protein is CASSHPKLAVYEQYF.

This clonotype was seen at least ten times. The gene calls are TRBV28 and TRBJ1-1; D remains ambiguous. The CDR3 spans 15 residues. CDR1 MDHEN and CDR2 SYDVKM come from the germline V gene. The germline V and J ends were trimmed by 6 bases and 1 base, with 15 bases remaining between them. CDR3 DNA: TGTGCCAGCAGGACCCCCGGTAGCTCGAACACTGAAGCTTTCTTT. It yields the protein CASRTPGSSNTEAFF.

There are many counts of this clonotype. The CDR3 DNA reads as TGTGCCAGCAGCAAGACAGCCCCAGGTCCCTACGAGCAGTACTTC. Its translation: CASSKTAPGPYEQYF. This sequence joins TRBV11-1 and TRBJ2-7, with a possible D match to TRBD1 (5 bases). The CDR3 loop spans 15 amino acids. CDR1 SGHAT and CDR2 FQDESV come from the germline V gene (reference sequence). Trimming left V 5 bases short and J 2 bases short, with 16 bases between.

Ten or more counts support this clonotype. The rearrangement links TRBV5-1 to TRBJ2-7; 7 nucleotides align to TRBD1. This CDR3 contains 15 residues. Trimming removed 2 bases from V and 1 base from J; junction bases left unmatched: 6. CDR1 is SGHRS and CDR2 is YFSETQ in the germline V gene. CDR3 in DNA: TGCGCCAGCAGCTTACAGGGGACCTCATCCTACGAGCAGTACTTC. It codes for CASSLQGTSSYEQYF. The full variable domain, rest sourced from reference TRBV5-1 and TRBJ2-7, is KAGVTQTPRYLIKTRGQQVTLSCSPISGHRSVSWYQQTPGQGLQFLFEYFSETQRNKGNFPGRFSGRQFSNSRSEMNVSTLELGDSALYLCASSLQGTSSYEQYFGPGTRLTVT.

In this sample, this clonotype turned up many times. The chain uses TRBV28 and TRBJ2-3; D might be TRBD2 (5 bases). The V end lost 2 bases, the J end lost 0 bases, and 12 bases lay between the germline ends. This CDR3 is 16 amino acids long. Germline lookup yields CDR1 MDHEN and CDR2 SYDVKM. CDR3 nucleotides: TGTGCCAGCAGTTTAGGGCTAGCTGGGAGCACAGATACGCAGTATTTT. It encodes CASSLGLAGSTDTQYF. The entire variable domain, with the rest obtained from reference TRBV28 and TRBJ2-3, is as follows: DVKVTQSSRYLVKRTGEKVFLECVQDMDHENMFWYRQDPGLGLRLIYFSYDVKMKEKGDIPEGYSVSREKKERFSLILESASTNQTSMYLCASSLGLAGSTDTQYFGPGTRLTVL.

The chain is built from TRBV11-3 and TRBJ1-1, with D unclear. This CDR3 is built from 13 residues. V was clipped by 7 bases and J by 6 bases, with 15 bases between them. Germline lookup yields CDR1 SGHNT and CDR2 YENEEA. This CDR3 is CASTPRGHPEAFF. DNA for the CDR3: TGTGCCAGCACCCCCCGCGGGCACCCTGAAGCTTTCTTT.

The rearrangement joins TRBV6-1 to TRBJ2-7; a weak D match, TRBD1 (6 bases). The V end was cut by 4 bases, the J end by 2 bases, with 12 bases between. This CDR3 has 14 residues. The germline V gene has CDR1 MNHNS and CDR2 SASEGT. The CDR3 coding sequence is TGTGCCAGCAGTGTTACAGGGTTACCCTACGAGCAGTACTTC. It yields the protein CASSVTGLPYEQYF.

This clonotype was detected ten times or more. Lacking the conserved final phenylalanine or tryptophan, this CDR3 likely reflects a read error. The chain's CDR3 is CSARASGHYEQYL. CDR3 DNA sequence: TGCAGTGCTAGAGCATCGGGGCACTACGAGCAGTACCTC. This chain connects TRBV20-1 to TRBJ2-7; D tentatively reads TRBD1 or TRBD2 (5 bases each). The V gene's germline CDR1 is DFQATT and CDR2 SNEGSKA (reference sequence). The CDR3 length is 13 residues. Trimming removed 1 base at V and 3 bases at J, with 10 bases between.

V gene TRBV7-2 combines with J gene TRBJ2-2; D is undetermined. Trimming shortened V by 4 bases and J by 7 bases, and 13 bases separated the two germline ends. The CDR3 has 14 amino acids. Germline V gives CDR1 SGHTA, CDR2 FQGNSA. Written as DNA, the CDR3 is TGTGCCAGCAGCTACTTATCAGGTCTCGGGGAGCTGTTTTTT. Its protein product is CASSYLSGLGELFF.

The rearrangement links TRBV28 to TRBJ2-5; TRBD2 agrees at 9 bases. The ends lost 5 bases at V and 4 bases at J; junction bases unmatched: 8. Germline values: CDR1 MDHEN, CDR2 SYDVKM. This CDR3 contains 15 residues. Here the CDR3 reads CASSPPSGNRETQYF. Here the CDR3 DNA reads TGTGCCAGCAGTCCCCCTAGCGGGAATCGAGAGACCCAGTACTTC.

This clonotype appeared many times. V usage is TRBV2 and J usage is TRBJ1-2; no reliable D call. In germline, CDR1 is SNHLY, CDR2 FYNNEI. The germline V and J ends were trimmed by 1 base and 5 bases, with 11 bases remaining between them. The CDR3 extends over 14 amino acids. The CDR3 DNA reads as TGTGCCAGCAGTGAAGTGGGCGGAACTTATGGCTACACCTTC. Protein sequence: CASSEVGGTYGYTF. Full variable domain (outside the CDR3, taken from reference TRBV2 and TRBJ1-2): EPEVTQTPSHQVTQMGQEVILRCVPISNHLYFYWYRQILGQKVEFLVSFYNNEISEKSEIFDDQFSVERPDGSNFTLKIRSTKLEDSAMYFCASSEVGGTYGYTFGSGTRLTVV.